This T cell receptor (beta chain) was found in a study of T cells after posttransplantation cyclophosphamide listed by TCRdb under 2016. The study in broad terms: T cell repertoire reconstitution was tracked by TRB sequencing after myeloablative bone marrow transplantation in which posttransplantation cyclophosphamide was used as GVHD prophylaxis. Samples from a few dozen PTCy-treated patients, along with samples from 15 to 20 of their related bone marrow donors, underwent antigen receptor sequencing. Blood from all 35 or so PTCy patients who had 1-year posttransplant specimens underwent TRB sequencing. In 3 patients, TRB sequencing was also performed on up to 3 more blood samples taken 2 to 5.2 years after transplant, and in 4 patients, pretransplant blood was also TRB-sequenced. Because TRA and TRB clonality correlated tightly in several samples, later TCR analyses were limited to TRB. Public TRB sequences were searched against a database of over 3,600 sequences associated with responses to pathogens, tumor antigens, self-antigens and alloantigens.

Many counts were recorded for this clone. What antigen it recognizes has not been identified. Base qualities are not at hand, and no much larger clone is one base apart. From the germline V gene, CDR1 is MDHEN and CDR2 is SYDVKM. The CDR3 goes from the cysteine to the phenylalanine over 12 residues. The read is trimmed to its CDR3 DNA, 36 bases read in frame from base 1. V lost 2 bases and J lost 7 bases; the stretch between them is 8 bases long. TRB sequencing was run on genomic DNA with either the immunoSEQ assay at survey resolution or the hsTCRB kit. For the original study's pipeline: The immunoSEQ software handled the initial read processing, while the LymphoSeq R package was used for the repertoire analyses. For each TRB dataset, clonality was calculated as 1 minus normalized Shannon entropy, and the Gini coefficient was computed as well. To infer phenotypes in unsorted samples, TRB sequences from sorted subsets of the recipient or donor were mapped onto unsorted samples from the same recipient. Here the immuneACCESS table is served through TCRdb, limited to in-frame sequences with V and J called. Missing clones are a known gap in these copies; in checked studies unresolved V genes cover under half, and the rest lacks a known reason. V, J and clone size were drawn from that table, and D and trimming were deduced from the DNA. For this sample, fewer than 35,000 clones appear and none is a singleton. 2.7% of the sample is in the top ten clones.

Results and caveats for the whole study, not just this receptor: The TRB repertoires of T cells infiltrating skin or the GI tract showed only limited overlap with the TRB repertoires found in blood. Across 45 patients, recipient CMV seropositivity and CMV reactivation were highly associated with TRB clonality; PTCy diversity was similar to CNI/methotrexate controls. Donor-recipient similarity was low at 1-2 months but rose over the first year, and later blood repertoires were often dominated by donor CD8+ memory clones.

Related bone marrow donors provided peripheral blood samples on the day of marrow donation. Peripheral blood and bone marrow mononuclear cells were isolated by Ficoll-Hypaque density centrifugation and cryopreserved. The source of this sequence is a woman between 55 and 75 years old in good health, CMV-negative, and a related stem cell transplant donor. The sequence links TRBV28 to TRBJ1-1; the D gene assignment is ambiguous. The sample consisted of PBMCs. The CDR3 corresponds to CASSLARVEAFF. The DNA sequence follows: TGTGCCAGCAGTTTAGCGAGGGTTGAAGCTTTCTTT.